This T cell receptor beta chain is from a study of blood T cells in healthy people across ages. Through a sample-barcoded 5' primer and a J-beta primer mix, a second PCR was run for roughly 6 to 11 cycles. Every single cDNA molecule received a tag from a template-switch adaptor with 12 random nucleotides. TCRdb called the 5' RACE reads again in MiXCR, with one record for every CDR3 protein. The sample has fewer than 950,000 distinct CDR3 sequences; about 53% are singletons. Trimming took off 4 bases at V and 2 bases at J, with 13 bases between the two ends. Per germline, CDR1 SGHKS and CDR2 YYEKEE (reference sequence). The CDR3 has 15 amino acids.

The specimen was blood. The receptor was derived from a man aged 80 or over in good health. V is TRBV5-5 and J is TRBJ1-5; no reliable D call. The CDR3: CASSLNLNGNQPQHF. CDR3 sequence (DNA): TGTGCCAGCAGCCTCAACCTTAATGGCAATCAGCCCCAGCATTTT.